The 26 T cell receptor beta chains presented below share a single source sample, sequenced in a study of blood T cell repertoires in COVID-19. Here immunoSEQ multiplex PCR was the method, and the copy in TCRdb shows in-frame clones only, minus some. This table has more than 350,000 clones, more than 70% appearing once. The sequenced sample was peripheral blood. The receptor source for this set is a woman in her thirties with COVID-19, enrolled during active disease.

The CDR3: CASSFSSLRTGELFF. Here the CDR3 DNA reads TGTGCCAGCAGCTTTTCCAGCTTGAGGACCGGGGAGCTGTTTTTT. The rearrangement joins TRBV5-6 to TRBJ2-2, with D unresolved. The germline CDR1 and CDR2 sequences are SGHDT and YYEEEE. Trimming stripped 2 bases from V and 5 bases from J, with 13 bases between. The CDR3 is 15 residues long.

The chain has TRBV19 and TRBJ1-6, with D hard to call. Trimming shortened V by 6 bases and J by 14 bases, and 20 bases separated the two germline ends. This CDR3 region has 14 residues. Germline CDR1 LNHDA, CDR2 SQIVND (reference sequence). The CDR3, as DNA: TGTGCCAGTAGCCCCACCCACCTCGTTGCGGCCCTCCACTTT. It specifies CASSPTHLVAALHF.

The chain recombines TRBV7-9 with TRBJ2-4; TRBD2 matches at 12 bases. The CDR3 is 19 amino acids. Looked up from germline, CDR1 is SEHNR and CDR2 is FQNEAQ (reference sequence). The junction had 13 bases not matched to a gene; V was cut back by 5 bases and J by 2 bases. CDR3: CASSLRLAGEWRSKNIQYF. The CDR3 DNA sequence: TGTGCCAGCAGCCTCAGACTAGCGGGAGAATGGCGATCCAAAAACATTCAGTACTTC.

V is TRBV29-1 and J is TRBJ1-4; possibly TRBD1 for D (5 bases). The CDR3 has 12 residues. V shed 6 bases and J shed 8 bases, with 13 bases lying between them. Germline V gene sequence: CDR1 SQVTM, CDR2 ANQGSEA. The CDR3 region is CSVAGEGEKLFF. The DNA for the CDR3 is TGCAGCGTCGCCGGGGAGGGGGAAAAACTGTTTTTT.

The chain has TRBV3-1 (or the pseudogene TRBV3-2) and TRBJ2-7; a possible D gene is TRBD2 (6 bases). Germline-derived CDR1 and CDR2 are LGHDT and YNNKEL (reference sequence). The germline V and J ends were trimmed by 1 base and 7 bases, with 17 bases remaining between them. The CDR3 has 15 amino acids. CDR3 nucleotides: TGTGCCAGCAGCCAAGTAATCGATTTGGGGGGTGAGCAGTACTTC. Translated: CASSQVIDLGGEQYF.

The J gene is TRBJ2-2, the V gene TRBV5-6; 10 bases are a match to TRBD2. CDR3 length: 19 residues. Germline CDR1 reads SGHDT; CDR2 reads YYEEEE. V lost 4 bases to trimming and J lost 0 bases; unmatched junction nucleotides: 12. The CDR3 sequence is CASSPGPGTSEPNTGELFF. CDR3 in DNA: TGTGCCAGCAGCCCCGGGCCCGGGACTAGCGAGCCGAACACCGGGGAGCTGTTTTTT.

This clone was detected only once. CDR3 coding DNA: TGTGCCAGCAGCCATACCGGGGAGGGACAACCACTAGGCACAGATACGCAGTATTTT. This encodes CASSHTGEGQPLGTDTQYF. V is TRBV5-4 and J is TRBJ2-3; D possibly corresponds to TRBD2 (7 bases). Germline CDR1 is SGHNT and CDR2 is YYREEE (reference sequence). Trimming pared 4 bases from V and 1 base from J, leaving 25 bases between. This CDR3 has 19 amino acids.

This clone was counted a single time. The chain combines TRBV4-1 with TRBJ2-7, with 7 nucleotides matching TRBD1. Trimming at V came to 4 bases and at J to 2 bases, leaving 5 bases not matched to a gene. This CDR3 is built from 14 residues. Germline loops: CDR1 MGHRA, CDR2 YSYEKL. The DNA for the CDR3 is TGCGCCAGCAGCCTCCATACAGGGGCCTACGAGCAGTACGTC. It specifies CASSLHTGAYEQYV.

The gene calls are TRBV11-2 and TRBJ2-7, with 7 bases aligning to TRBD2. Germline loops: CDR1 SGHAT, CDR2 FQNNGV. V shed 0 bases, J shed 4 bases, and the junction held 3 bases outside the gene matches. The CDR3 extends over 14 amino acids. CDR3 coding DNA: TGTGCCAGCAGCTTAGAGGGGGGGTCATACGAGCAGTACGTC. Encoded protein: CASSLEGGSYEQYV.

This chain connects TRBV4-2 to TRBJ1-1; a weak D match, TRBD1 (5 bases). The CDR3 is made up of 16 amino acids. In germline, CDR1 is LGHNA, CDR2 YNFKEQ. Trimming shortened V by 2 bases and J by 1 base, and 14 bases separated the two germline ends. CDR3 in amino acids: CASSQPKRQTNTEAFF. The CDR3 nucleotides read TGTGCCAGCAGCCAACCTAAAAGACAGACGAACACTGAAGCTTTCTTT.

The chain uses TRBV6-6 and TRBJ2-5, with 7 bases matching TRBD1. This CDR3 is 14 amino acids long. CDR1 and CDR2 (germline): MNHNY, SVGAGI (reference sequence). The V segment lost 5 bases and the J segment 5 bases; nucleotides outside the gene matches: 8. The CDR3 region is CASSRSGQRETQYF. CDR3 DNA sequence: TGTGCCAGCAGTCGATCGGGACAGAGGGAGACCCAGTACTTC.

In its sample, this clone was seen a few times. The V and J genes are TRBV18 and TRBJ1-1; D perhaps matches TRBD1 (5 bases). Trimming pared 3 bases from V and 2 bases from J, leaving 13 bases between. The CDR3 spans 15 residues. The V gene's germline CDR1 is KGHSH and CDR2 LQKENI. The CDR3 reads CASSPKQVGNTEAFF. CDR3 DNA sequence: TGTGCCAGCTCACCCAAACAGGTGGGAAACACTGAAGCTTTCTTT.

The rearrangement links TRBV24-1 to TRBJ2-5; 10 bases match TRBD1. Germline V gene data show CDR1 as KGHDR and CDR2 as SFDVKD. With 9 bases clipped from V and 5 bases from J, the junction kept 5 bases outside the gene matches. The length of the CDR3 is 13 residues. CDR3 sequence (DNA): TGTGCCACCTCAAGACAGGGGGCCGAGACCCAGTACTTC. Amino acid sequence: CATSRQGAETQYF.

The chain uses TRBV6-2 or TRBV6-3 and TRBJ1-1; no firm D call. Trimming took off 3 bases at V and 0 bases at J, with 8 bases between the two ends. The CDR3 length is 14 residues. CDR1 MNHEY and CDR2 SVGEGT come from the germline V gene. In nucleotides, the CDR3 is TGTGCCAGCAGTTATTCCAACATGAACACTGAAGCTTTCTTT. It specifies CASSYSNMNTEAFF.

The DNA of the CDR3 is TGTGCCAGCAGCCCGGGGGGAGGGGATTACAATGAGCAGTTCTTC. Translated, it gives CASSPGGGDYNEQFF. The chain combines TRBV7-2 with TRBJ2-1, with TRBD2 matching over 7 bases. CDR1 is SGHTA and CDR2 is FQGNSA in the germline V gene. J was trimmed by 4 bases and V by 5 bases; bases with no gene match: 8. The CDR3 is made up of 15 amino acids.

The CDR3 nucleotides read TGTGCCAGCAGTGAAAGTCTAGCGGGAGATTTAGTTGTCTACGAGCAGTACGTC. This codes for CASSESLAGDLVVYEQYV. V is TRBV2 and J is TRBJ2-7; 10 nucleotides agree with TRBD2. CDR1 is SNHLY, CDR2 FYNNEI, per germline. V shed 2 bases, J shed 3 bases, and the junction held 13 bases outside the gene matches. The CDR3 spans 18 residues.

The chain recombines TRBV2 with TRBJ2-1, with 11 bases identical to TRBD1. Trimming cost V 6 bases and J 6 bases; bases outside gene matches: 7. This CDR3 has 15 amino acids. Germline lookup yields CDR1 SNHLY and CDR2 FYNNEI. This CDR3 reads CASRTGTGGLNEQFF. In DNA form, the CDR3 reads TGTGCCAGCAGGACCGGGACAGGGGGGCTCAATGAGCAGTTCTTC.

The chain couples TRBV6-2 or TRBV6-3 to TRBJ1-6; weak D call: TRBD1 (5 bases). Germline CDR1 is MNHEY and CDR2 is SVGEGT. Trimming cost V 2 bases and J 3 bases, with 8 bases left between them. This CDR3 is built from 15 residues. This CDR3 reads CASSYQGRYNSPLHF. The CDR3 nucleotides are TGTGCCAGCAGTTACCAGGGCCGCTATAATTCACCCCTCCACTTT.

The rearrangement uses TRBV10-2 and TRBJ2-1; 11 bases align to TRBD2. V lost 8 bases, J lost 8 bases, and 5 bases stayed unmatched. The CDR3 is 13 amino acids. Germline CDR1 and CDR2: WSHSY and SAAADI. CDR3 residues: CASWTSGWDEQFF. CDR3 coding DNA: TGCGCCAGCTGGACTAGCGGGTGGGATGAGCAGTTCTTC.

Written as DNA, the CDR3 is TGTGCCCTCTCCCCGGACGGACAGTACGAGCAGTACGTC. It translates to CALSPDGQYEQYV. The V gene is TRBV6-5, the J gene TRBJ2-7; weak D call: TRBD1 (6 bases). The germline V gene encodes CDR1 MNHEY and CDR2 SVGAGI. V dropped 11 bases and J dropped 4 bases, with 18 bases sitting between them. The CDR3 length is 13 residues.

This chain links TRBV10-3 with TRBJ2-7; 8 nucleotides line up with TRBD1. Per germline, CDR1 ENHRY and CDR2 SYGVKD. Trimming took 6 bases from V and 1 from J; bases not matched to a gene: 11. The CDR3 runs 16 residues. CDR3 sequence (DNA): TGTGCCATCAGGGACCCAGGGGGCGACTCGTCCTACGAGCAGTACTTC. Translated, it gives CAIRDPGGDSSYEQYF.

The J gene is TRBJ2-3, the V gene TRBV5-1; D perhaps matches TRBD2 (6 bases). Trimming stripped 5 bases from V and 2 bases from J, with 15 bases between. CDR1 SGHRS and CDR2 YFSETQ come from the germline V gene. The CDR3 has 15 amino acids. The CDR3 reads CASRPEGPPTDTQYF. In DNA, the CDR3 is TGCGCCAGCAGGCCGGAGGGACCTCCCACAGATACGCAGTATTTT.

This clone was seen a single time. The CDR3 nucleotides read TGTGCCAGTAGTACCTCACAGGGGGCGCCTGGAAACACCATATATTTT. Protein sequence: CASSTSQGAPGNTIYF. V and J are TRBV19 and TRBJ1-3; 9 bases line up with TRBD1. V trimming: 4 bases; J trimming: 2 bases; junction bases outside the gene matches: 6. This CDR3 region has 16 residues. Germline V gives CDR1 LNHDA, CDR2 SQIVND (reference sequence).

This chain joins TRBV19 and TRBJ2-3; 9 bases map to TRBD2. There are 17 residues in the CDR3. Trimming took 1 base from V and 1 from J; bases not matched to a gene: 6. Germline-derived CDR1 and CDR2 are LNHDA and SQIVND (reference sequence). CDR3 nucleotides: TGTGCCAGTAGTATAGTAGGGACTAGCCCCGGCACAGATACGCAGTATTTT. The encoded protein is CASSIVGTSPGTDTQYF.

Regarding this clone: A junction boundary mismatches the germline segment, possibly from a read error. The V call is TRBV28, the J call TRBJ2-7, with TRBD1 matching 9 bases. Germline loops: CDR1 MDHEN, CDR2 SYDVKM. The CDR3 runs to 13 residues. CDR3 sequence: CASSLVGQGRPNF. CDR3 DNA: TGTGCCAGCAGTTTAGTCGGACAGGGGCGGCCAAACTTC.

This clone was counted a few times. The J gene is TRBJ1-2, the V gene TRBV7-9; maybe TRBD1 (6 bases). Germline V gene lookup returns CDR1 SEHNR and CDR2 FQNEAQ (reference sequence). The CDR3 has 15 residues. The V and J ends lost 5 bases and 8 bases respectively, with 21 bases between them. The CDR3 loop is CASSPRGAEAGGYTF. CDR3 in DNA: TGTGCCAGCAGCCCCCGGGGGGCCGAGGCTGGAGGCTACACCTTC.